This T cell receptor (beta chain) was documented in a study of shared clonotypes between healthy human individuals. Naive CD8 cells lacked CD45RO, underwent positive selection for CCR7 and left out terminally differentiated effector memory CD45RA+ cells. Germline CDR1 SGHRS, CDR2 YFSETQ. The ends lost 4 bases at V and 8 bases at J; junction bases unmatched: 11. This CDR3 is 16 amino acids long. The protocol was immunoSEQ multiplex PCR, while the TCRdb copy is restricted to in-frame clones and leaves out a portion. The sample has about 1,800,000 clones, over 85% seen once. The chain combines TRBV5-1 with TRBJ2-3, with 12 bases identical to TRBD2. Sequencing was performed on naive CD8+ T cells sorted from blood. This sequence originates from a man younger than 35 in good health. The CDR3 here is CASSPTGTSGFVTQYF. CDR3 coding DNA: TGCGCCAGCAGCCCCACCGGGACTAGCGGGTTTGTTACGCAGTATTTT.